This T cell receptor (beta chain) was sequenced for a study of long-term antiretroviral therapy in people with HIV (dated by TCRdb to between 2021 and 2022). Study-level background: The earliest samples were collected about a decade before the 2015 WHO recommendation for immediate ART, when ART was typically delayed until CD4 counts fell. This retrospective serial study examined whether starting ART and sustained HIV suppression were associated with changes in the composition and diversity of the TRB repertoire in peripheral blood. From 30 to 35 adults with confirmed HIV infection, the cohort provided under 200 cryopreserved PBMC samples, gathered serially across a mean of around six years (range 1-12). About 35% of the 30 participants with HIV were female. No cross-contamination during QIAcube processing turned up in test extractions that ran a monoclonal T-cell line alongside about 30 polyclonal samples. The study at large found these results: Because PBMC availability was limited, only the TCR beta chain was sequenced, with no alpha chain pairing. Starting ART was linked to a significant rise in TRB diversity, yet even with long-term ART the diversity remained significantly lower than in transplant donor controls. HIV repertoires had narrower CDR3 length ranges than controls, and the network structure suggested an antigen-experienced repertoire that shifted only slightly toward naive after ART. Inferences about post-ART repertoire changes are limited because no data were available on ART adherence, viral resistance or therapy changes. The samples span the years 2004 to 2017, and the ART regimens used at that time may not be as effective as current regimens. At every time point, the repertoire was dominated by expanded TRB clones first identified before ART initiation, although this dominance fluctuated and, in many PLHIV, declined after ART. Unsorted PBMC were profiled instead of sorted CD4+ and CD8+ T cells because pre-ART samples had limited cell numbers.

The immunoSEQ hsTCRB v3.0 assay was used at survey level resolution to sequence the TRB variable region. A depth of roughly 35,000-50,000 T-cell genomes per sample was targeted for TRB sequencing. An Illumina MiSeq with a v3 150-cycle kit was used to sequence the pooled TRB libraries. The original methods were these. Analysis of repertoires was carried out in R inside a reproducible Nextflow workflow spanning QC, data transformation and analysis. Custom analyses were implemented in LymphoSeq2, an R package for AIRR-Seq data exploration. After excluding a few samples that yielded fewer than 5000 total TRB sequences, fewer than 200 HIV repertoires remained for analysis. Among the 180 to 200 retained HIV repertoires, 55 to 60 were collected before ART initiation and approximately 130 were collected after ART initiation. Each repertoire was downsampled to 5000 TRB nucleotide sequences, and summary statistics were averaged across 100 downsampling iterations. TRB sequences were retained for analysis only if CDR3 regions of at least seven amino acids were present. Diversity was assessed using a clonality score derived from Shannon entropy and using the Gini coefficient. In the repertoire networks, any two of the top 5000 CDR3 amino acid sequences were connected whenever the two sequences differed by an edit distance of one. For TRB CDR3 amino acid sequences, GLIPH2 was used to predict antigen specificity groups and MHC restriction. To flag known CMV, EBV, HIV or tissue antigen associations, CDR3 amino acid sequences were matched against VDJdb and McPAS-TCR. Pre-ART, post-ART and control groups were compared with Wilcoxon signed-rank tests and Holm-Bonferroni correction. The table was pulled from immuneACCESS by TCRdb, which kept in-frame rearrangements only. Such tables lose some clones; where checked, under half of the loss comes from unresolved V genes, and the rest has no known cause. That table furnishes V, J and clone size, whereas the DNA furnished D and trimming. This sample holds around 7,300 clones; around 80% were observed only once. The ten largest clones capture approximately 17% of the sample.

As encoded in the germline V gene, CDR1 is MDHEN while CDR2 is SYDVKM. V lost 0 bases and J lost 8 bases, and the count of bases not matched to a germline gene is 3. From its cysteine to its phenylalanine, the CDR3 spans 15 amino acids. Only the CDR3 portion is preserved as DNA: 45 bases, with reading frame beginning at the first base. Inclusion was restricted to participants for whom at least one PBMC sample before ART initiation and at least two post-ART samples were available. Every participant with HIV received treatment in the United States of America. Cryopreserved samples of about 0.95-10 million PBMC were thawed and washed before DNA extraction. At the time of the earliest PBMC sample, participants with HIV were aged between roughly 23 and 60 years. PBMC samples from each participant spanned 1-4 timepoints before ART initiation and 2-8 timepoints after ART initiation, with a median of 7 samples. For every participant, serial HIV viral load, CD4+ T-cell count, ART history and demographic data were obtained. Genomic DNA was extracted from unsorted PBMC with a Qiagen kit on a QIAcube, processed in batches of 12 samples.

As regards this clone: Its antigen remains undetermined. There are no base qualities to consult, and no much larger clone falls within one base.

The TCR was taken from a man aged 40-49 years with HIV. The chain is encoded by TRBV28 joined to TRBJ2-2, with 10 bases matching TRBD1. The sample was unsorted PBMCs, taken about 0.9 years before starting antiretroviral therapy. The CDR3 has the sequence CASSLWRQGAGELFF. The nucleotide sequence reads TGTGCCAGCAGTTTATGGAGACAGGGGGCTGGGGAGCTGTTTTTT. Reference TRBV28 and TRBJ2-2 genes cover what lies past the CDR3, so the full variable domain is DVKVTQSSRYLVKRTGEKVFLECVQDMDHENMFWYRQDPGLGLRLIYFSYDVKMKEKGDIPEGYSVSREKKERFSLILESASTNQTSMYLCASSLWRQGAGELFFGEGSRLTVL.